Presented here are 30 T cell receptor beta chains from one specimen sequenced in a study of T cells in Graves' hyperthyroidism and ophthalmopathy. Amplified TCR beta CDR3 regions derived from RNA transcripts. HTBI primers were used for first-round RT-PCR of the TCR CDR3. MiXCR, run by TCRdb on the multiplex PCR reads, gives a single entry per CDR3 protein. The data contain hundreds of thousands of distinct CDR3 sequences, roughly 24% of them singletons. Material for sequencing was blood. Receptor source: a woman aged 25 to 39 with Graves' ophthalmopathy.

This chain links TRBV28 with TRBJ2-7; 9 positions agree with TRBD1. The CDR3 is made up of 15 amino acids. V shed 7 bases, J shed 3 bases, and the junction held 10 bases outside the gene matches. The germline V gene has CDR1 MDHEN and CDR2 SYDVKM. CDR3 region: CASTPSQGAGYEQYF. The CDR3 nucleotides are TGTGCCAGCACCCCCTCACAGGGGGCGGGCTACGAGCAGTACTTC.

This clonotype came up many times. The chain recombines TRBV7-2 with TRBJ1-2; TRBD1 matches at 9 bases. Germline loops: CDR1 SGHTA, CDR2 FQGNSA. The length of the CDR3 is 13 residues. The junction had 9 bases not matched to a gene; V was cut back by 5 bases and J by 11 bases. The chain's CDR3 is CASSQQGASEYTF. CDR3 sequence (DNA): TGTGCCAGCAGCCAACAGGGGGCAAGCGAGTACACCTTC.

The chain has TRBV20-1 and TRBJ2-7, with TRBD1 matching over 11 bases. The germline CDR1 and CDR2 sequences are DFQATT and SNEGSKA (reference sequence). There are 13 residues in the CDR3. Unmatched junction bases numbered 2, after V lost 4 bases and J lost 3 bases. The CDR3 here is CSATGTGGYEQYF. CDR3 bases: TGCAGTGCTACTGGGACAGGGGGCTACGAGCAGTACTTC.

This clonotype was detected ten times or more. CDR3 region: CASSYGAAQETQYF. DNA of the CDR3: TGTGCCAGCAGTTACGGGGCGGCCCAAGAGACCCAGTACTTC. This chain links TRBV6-2 or TRBV6-3 with TRBJ2-5; possible D gene TRBD1, 5 bases. Germline-derived CDR1 and CDR2 are MNHEY and SVGEGT. V was cut by 2 bases and J by 1 base, with 8 bases left in between. The CDR3 has 14 residues.

A few counts support this clonotype. The V call is TRBV5-1, the J call TRBJ2-7, with D possibly being TRBD2 (6 bases). The CDR3 is made up of 14 amino acids. Germline loops: CDR1 SGHRS, CDR2 YFSETQ. V lost 2 bases to trimming and J lost 6 bases, with 15 bases between them. The DNA for the CDR3 is TGCGCCAGCAGCTTAGGAGGGTGCGGACGCGAGCAGTACTTC. It specifies CASSLGGCGREQYF.

This clonotype came up many times. This sequence joins TRBV12-3 or TRBV12-4 and TRBJ1-2; TRBD1 matches at 7 bases. The CDR3 runs 13 residues. The V and J ends lost 7 bases and 8 bases, in that order; junction bases with no gene match: 10. The chain's CDR3 is CASTLNRGVGYTF. For the CDR3, the DNA is TGTGCCAGCACCCTGAACAGGGGCGTGGGCTACACCTTC.

This clonotype was detected only a few times. The rearrangement links TRBV19 to TRBJ1-2; a possible D gene is TRBD1 (6 bases). V lost 6 bases to trimming and J lost 8 bases, with 19 bases between them. The CDR3 has 14 amino acids. CDR1 and CDR2 (germline): LNHDA, SQIVND (reference sequence). CDR3 sequence (DNA): TGTGCCAGTAGATTGGACAGCCGGTTTGAGGGCTACACCTTC. Translating gives CASRLDSRFEGYTF. Combining the CDR3 with reference TRBV19 and TRBJ1-2 gives the whole variable domain DGGITQSPKYLFRKEGQNVTLSCEQNLNHDAMYWYRQDPGQGLRLIYYSQIVNDFQKGDIAEGYSVSREKKESFPLTVTSAQKNPTAFYLCASRLDSRFEGYTFGSGTRLTVV.

This clonotype has ten or more counts. The chain is built from TRBV2 and TRBJ2-7; the match to TRBD1 covers 10 bases. The CDR3 length is 14 residues. V trimming: 6 bases; J trimming: 3 bases; junction bases outside the gene matches: 5. Germline loops: CDR1 SNHLY, CDR2 FYNNEI. The chain's CDR3 is CASRGGQGLYEQYF. CDR3 DNA sequence: TGTGCCAGCAGGGGGGGACAGGGGCTCTACGAGCAGTACTTC.

Concerning this clonotype: A single base separates this from a much larger clone, so it may be a read error. This chain connects TRBV6-2 or TRBV6-3 to TRBJ2-7, with 8 positions matching TRBD1. CDR3 size: 13 residues. The ends lost 5 bases at V and 5 bases at J; junction bases unmatched: 5. Germline V gene sequence: CDR1 MNHEY, CDR2 SVGEGT. The CDR3 reads CASSVAGGNEQYF. CDR3 coding DNA: TGTGCCAGCAGTGTGGCAGGGGGCAACGAGCAGTACTTC.

In this sample, this clonotype turned up many times. CDR3 region: CASSDGFPLYEQYF. CDR3 coding DNA: TGTGCCAGCTCCGACGGTTTTCCTCTCTACGAGCAGTACTTC. The J gene is TRBJ2-7, the V gene TRBV6-2 or TRBV6-3, with D unclear. Trimming cost V 8 bases and J 3 bases, with 17 bases left between them. The CDR3 has 14 residues. Germline V gives CDR1 MNHEY, CDR2 SVGEGT.

This clonotype came up many times. This sequence joins TRBV12-3 or TRBV12-4 and TRBJ1-4; D ambiguous. The CDR3 extends over 14 amino acids. V lost 4 bases and J 3 bases, leaving 9 bases between the germline ends. The CDR3 loop is CASSYPQANEKLFF. CDR3 coding DNA: TGTGCCAGCAGTTACCCCCAAGCTAATGAAAAACTGTTTTTT.

This clonotype has ten or more counts. This sequence joins TRBV27 and TRBJ2-7; 9 positions match TRBD2. The CDR3 extends over 15 amino acids. V was pared by 5 bases and J by 5 bases, with 10 bases of the junction left unmatched. CDR1 and CDR2 (germline): MNHEY, SMNVEV (reference sequence). The CDR3 here is CASSHPGLAIHEQYF. The CDR3 DNA sequence: TGTGCCAGCAGTCACCCGGGACTAGCTATTCACGAGCAGTACTTC.

There are many counts of this clonotype. V gene TRBV4-1 combines with J gene TRBJ1-1; 7 nucleotides agree with TRBD1. The ends lost 2 bases at V and 3 bases at J; junction bases unmatched: 9. Germline V gene sequence: CDR1 MGHRA, CDR2 YSYEKL. The length of the CDR3 is 16 residues. CDR3 bases: TGCGCCAGCAGCCAAAAAGGGGGCGGGTTGGACACTGAAGCTTTCTTT. It yields the protein CASSQKGGGLDTEAFF.

The genes are TRBV20-1 and TRBJ2-5; no definite D call. The germline V gene has CDR1 DFQATT and CDR2 SNEGSKA (reference sequence). The V gene lost 3 bases and the J gene lost 2 bases, with 16 bases spanning the gap. The CDR3 loop spans 15 amino acids. CDR3: CSASSRWASQETQYF. CDR3 nucleotides: TGCAGTGCTAGTTCTCGGTGGGCTAGTCAAGAGACCCAGTACTTC.

There are many counts of this clonotype. V usage is TRBV4-3 and J usage is TRBJ2-7; 10 bases are a match to TRBD2. Germline loops: CDR1 LGHNA, CDR2 YSLEER. CDR3 size: 15 residues. After removal of 1 base from V and 4 bases from J, the junction contained 4 bases not matched to a gene. CDR3 nucleotide sequence: TGCGCCAGCAGCCAAGGGTCTAGCGGGGGATACGAGCAGTACTTC. This gives the protein CASSQGSSGGYEQYF.

Many counts were recorded for this clonotype. The chain couples TRBV28 to TRBJ2-7; 10 bases match TRBD2. The trim removed 4 bases at V and 4 bases at J, leaving 10 bases unmatched. Germline CDR1 is MDHEN and CDR2 is SYDVKM. The CDR3 length is 16 residues. CDR3 coding DNA: TGTGCCAGCAGTTACTATTTCCAGCGGGGGGGATACGAGCAGTACTTC. It codes for CASSYYFQRGGYEQYF.

This clonotype was detected many times. The V call is TRBV29-1, the J call TRBJ1-2, with D possibly matching TRBD1 (5 bases). This CDR3 has 13 residues. From germline, CDR1 is SQVTM and CDR2 ANQGSEA. The germline V and J ends were trimmed by 3 bases and 4 bases, with 12 bases remaining between them. Written as DNA, the CDR3 is TGCAGCGTTGAGGCCCGGGGGGGCTATGGCTACACCTTC. The encoded protein is CSVEARGGYGYTF.

This clonotype was seen at least ten times. The CDR3 is CASSLVRREQYF. As DNA, the CDR3 is TGCGCCAGCAGCTTGGTCAGGCGAGAGCAGTACTTC. The gene calls are TRBV5-1 and TRBJ2-7; the D is unclear. CDR1 is SGHRS, CDR2 YFSETQ, per germline. The V end was cut by 0 bases, the J end by 7 bases, with 8 bases between. This CDR3 has 12 amino acids.

This clonotype was seen at least ten times. The chain carries TRBV11-3 and TRBJ2-7; TRBD1 matches 10 bases. V was pared by 11 bases and J by 4 bases, with 2 bases of the junction left unmatched. The CDR3 sequence is 11 residues long. In germline, CDR1 is SGHNT, CDR2 YENEEA. CDR3 in DNA: TGTGCCGAGGGACAGGGGTACGAGCAGTACTTC. This gives the protein CAEGQGYEQYF.

This clonotype came up many times. The rearrangement links TRBV18 to TRBJ1-5, with TRBD1 as a possible D gene (5 bases). The V gene's germline CDR1 is KGHSH and CDR2 LQKENI. Trimming took off 8 bases at V and 0 bases at J, with 14 bases between the two ends. The CDR3 runs to 15 residues. The CDR3 DNA follows: TGTGCCAGCAGTCCTCAGGGTGCTAGCAATCAGCCCCAGCATTTT. Protein sequence: CASSPQGASNQPQHF.

In its sample, this clonotype was seen many times. The rearrangement links TRBV3-1 to TRBJ2-4, with D maybe TRBD1 (5 bases). The CDR3 is 14 amino acids. The ends were cut back, 0 bases at V and 7 bases at J, with 10 bases in the middle. Germline lookup yields CDR1 LGHDT and CDR2 YNNKEL (reference sequence). CDR3 region: CASSQEGHTNIQYF. CDR3 DNA: TGTGCCAGCAGCCAAGAGGGGCATACTAACATTCAGTACTTC.

This clonotype appeared once. The CDR3 DNA reads TGTGCCAGCAGTCTAACGAACAGGGGGCCTACTGAAGCTTTCTTT. Translation: CASSLTNRGPTEAFF. The rearrangement links TRBV12-3 or TRBV12-4 to TRBJ1-1; 9 positions match TRBD1. The CDR3 totals 15 residues. With 5 bases clipped from V and 5 bases from J, the junction kept 9 bases outside the gene matches.

This clonotype has at least ten counts. The chain recombines TRBV10-3 with TRBJ2-5; 10 nucleotides match TRBD2. The CDR3 consists of 15 residues. V was pared by 2 bases and J by 4 bases, with 4 bases of the junction left unmatched. Germline lookup yields CDR1 ENHRY and CDR2 SYGVKD. CDR3 nucleotide sequence: TGTGCCATCAGTGAGGGGATAGCGGGGGGAGAGACCCAGTACTTC. It translates to CAISEGIAGGETQYF.

The genes are TRBV12-3 or TRBV12-4 and TRBJ2-7; 12 nucleotides agree with TRBD2. This CDR3 is built from 14 residues. Losses at the gene ends were 6 bases for V and 6 bases for J; bases not matched to a gene: 6. The CDR3 nucleotides read TGTGCCAGCAGCGTGACTAGCGGGGGAGGCGAGCAGTACTTC. Translation: CASSVTSGGGEQYF.

This clonotype was counted at least ten times. The V call is TRBV19, the J call TRBJ1-2; the D is unclear. CDR1 and CDR2 from the germline V gene are LNHDA and SQIVND (reference sequence). Trimming shortened V by 4 bases and J by 8 bases, and 11 bases separated the two germline ends. This CDR3 has 12 amino acids. The CDR3 nucleotides read TGTGCCAGTAGTACCTCGCTTGGGGGCTACACCTTC. Translation: CASSTSLGGYTF.

This clonotype has a count of ten or more. V is TRBV11-2 and J is TRBJ2-7; D is perhaps TRBD1 (6 bases). The CDR3 totals 14 residues. Trimming took 5 bases from V and 6 from J, leaving 17 bases between them. Germline CDR1 is SGHAT and CDR2 is FQNNGV. CDR3 in amino acids: CASSLVDRRGEQYF. The DNA of the CDR3 is TGTGCCAGCAGCCTAGTAGACAGGAGAGGCGAGCAGTACTTC.

DNA for the CDR3: TGTGCCAGCAGACGGACAGGTCCATATAATCAGCCCCAGCATTTT. Translating gives CASRRTGPYNQPQHF. The rearrangement links TRBV6-1 to TRBJ1-5; TRBD1 matches 7 bases. CDR1 and CDR2 (germline): MNHNS, SASEGT. The CDR3 is 15 residues long. V lost 6 bases, J lost 4 bases, and 9 bases stayed unmatched.

At least ten counts were recorded for this clonotype. The rearrangement uses TRBV6-1 and TRBJ2-2, with a tentative D call TRBD1 (5 bases). This CDR3 contains 15 residues. Trimming took off 6 bases at V and 1 base at J, with 12 bases between the two ends. CDR1 is MNHNS and CDR2 is SASEGT in the germline V gene. In DNA form, the CDR3 reads TGTGCCAGCAGAGAGGACATGCTGAACACCGGGGAGCTGTTTTTT. Protein sequence: CASREDMLNTGELFF.

The CDR3 reads CASRWRGDPGGELFF. DNA for the CDR3: TGCGCCAGCAGATGGCGGGGGGACCCCGGCGGGGAGCTGTTTTTT. The chain carries TRBV5-1 and TRBJ2-2; TRBD2 matches 8 bases. CDR1 is SGHRS, CDR2 YFSETQ, per germline. The CDR3 length is 15 residues. Trimming removed 5 bases from V and 7 bases from J; junction bases left unmatched: 10.

Ten or more counts support this clonotype. The V and J genes are TRBV4-1 and TRBJ2-7; no clear D gene. V lost 0 bases and J lost 3, with 15 bases in between. The CDR3 runs 16 residues. CDR1 is MGHRA and CDR2 is YSYEKL in the germline V gene. This CDR3 is CASSQEATMVYYEQYF. The DNA of the CDR3 is TGCGCCAGCAGCCAAGAGGCAACGATGGTCTACTACGAGCAGTACTTC.